These T cell receptor beta chains were read from a single sample in a study of blood T cell repertoires in COVID-19. Method: immunoSEQ multiplex PCR; TCRdb's copy keeps in-frame clones and lacks some. Of just over 90,000 clones in the sample, around three quarters are singletons; the top ten hold roughly 6.6%. Sequenced material: peripheral blood. The origin of the receptors is a man in his sixties or seventies with acute or convalescent COVID-19. Both conserved end residues are part of each CDR3.

j_gene | v_gene | CDR3aa
TRBJ2-1 | TRBV29-1 | CSYRTSVEQFF
TRBJ1-6 | TRBV7-2 | CASNSRRDSPLHF
TRBJ1-6 | TRBV6-5 | CASSPPGGYNSPLHF
TRBJ2-1 | TRBV5-1 | CASSFGTSGRQSYNEQFF
TRBJ1-6 | TRBV19 | CASSDRGRDSPLHF
TRBJ2-2 | TRBV7-2 | CASSPRQGGPGELFF
TRBJ2-3 | TRBV7-3 | CASSLTSGGATDTQYF
TRBJ2-5 | TRBV9 | CASSVGVALGGETQYF
TRBJ2-5 | TRBV5-1 | CASSLAASGIQETQYF
TRBJ1-2 | TRBV6-5 | CASSYSRQGSLGYTF
TRBJ1-1 | TRBV19 | CASSRGGTGMDEAFF
TRBJ2-1 | TRBV3-1/TRBV3-2 | CASSPSTGSSYNEQFF
TRBJ1-6 | TRBV3-1/TRBV3-2 | CASSRGDRGLLGSPLHF
TRBJ2-1 | TRBV19 | CASSTAGYNEQFF
TRBJ2-2 | TRBV6-4 | CASSEKGQGYTGELFF
TRBJ1-5 | TRBV27 | CASSLLGQTGNQPQHF
TRBJ2-3 | TRBV7-9 | CASSLGLAGDTDTQYF
TRBJ1-2 | TRBV12-3/TRBV12-4 | CASSRNSDGYTF
TRBJ1-4 | TRBV5-4 | CASSSGQQRQNEKLFF
TRBJ1-1 | TRBV5-4 | CASSRRTNTEAFF
TRBJ1-6 | TRBV5-1 | CASKGGDNSPLHF
TRBJ2-1 | TRBV5-1 | CASMSGGAYNEQFF
TRBJ1-2 | TRBV6-5 | CASSGQGAGDYGYTF
TRBJ2-5 | TRBV5-4 | CASSLEGGTRFTQYF
TRBJ1-1 | TRBV5-1 | CASSRMGGKNTEAFF
TRBJ2-7 | TRBV9 | CASSPSGRAYEQYF
TRBJ1-1 | TRBV6-5 | CASSYLTGQGHTEAFF
TRBJ2-5 | TRBV19 | CASSTPGRGTQKETQYF
TRBJ1-3 | TRBV28 | CASRIQGSGNTIYF